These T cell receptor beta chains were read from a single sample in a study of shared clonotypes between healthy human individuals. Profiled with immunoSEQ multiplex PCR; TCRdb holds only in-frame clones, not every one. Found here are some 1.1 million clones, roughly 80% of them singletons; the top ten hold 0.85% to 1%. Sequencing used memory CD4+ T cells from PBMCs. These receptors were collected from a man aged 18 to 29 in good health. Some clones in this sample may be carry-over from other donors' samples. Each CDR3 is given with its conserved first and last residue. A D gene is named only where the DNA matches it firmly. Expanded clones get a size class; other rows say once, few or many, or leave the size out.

CDR3aa: CATDPTGGNTEAFF
CDR3nt: TGTGCCACAGATCCCACCGGGGGGAACACTGAAGCTTTCTTT
d_gene: NA
j_gene: TRBJ1-1
abundance: NA
v_gene: TRBV10-3

CDR3aa: CASTLLRGLDQPHGYTF
CDR3nt: TGTGCCAGCACTCTTCTCAGGGGGCTTGATCAACCTCATGGCTACACCTTC
d_gene: TRBD1
j_gene: TRBJ1-2
abundance: NA
v_gene: TRBV2

CDR3aa: CASSRGQGYMNTEAFF
CDR3nt: TGTGCCAGCAGCCGGGGACAGGGGTACATGAACACTGAAGCTTTCTTT
d_gene: TRBD1
j_gene: TRBJ1-1
abundance: NA
v_gene: TRBV5-5

CDR3aa: CNLGTSGNTDTQYF
CDR3nt: TGTAACCTGGGGACTAGCGGGAACACAGATACGCAGTATTTT
d_gene: TRBD2
j_gene: TRBJ2-3
abundance: NA
v_gene: TRBV30

CDR3aa: CASRSGTDTGELFF
CDR3nt: TGTGCCAGCAGGTCAGGGACGGACACCGGGGAGCTGTTTTTT
d_gene: NA
j_gene: TRBJ2-2
abundance: NA
v_gene: TRBV6-4

CDR3aa: CASSLAQAYEQYF
CDR3nt: TGCGCCAGCAGCTTGGCCCAAGCCTACGAGCAGTACTTC
d_gene: NA
j_gene: TRBJ2-7
abundance: NA
v_gene: TRBV5-1

CDR3aa: CASTASGRQFQGTQYF
CDR3nt: TGCGCCAGCACCGCGTCCGGTCGGCAATTCCAGGGGACCCAGTACTTC
d_gene: NA
j_gene: TRBJ2-5
abundance: NA
v_gene: TRBV5-1

CDR3aa: CASSRGDRGNTEAFF
CDR3nt: TGTGCCAGTAGTCGGGGGGACAGGGGGAACACTGAAGCTTTCTTT
d_gene: TRBD1
j_gene: TRBJ1-1
abundance: NA
v_gene: TRBV19

CDR3aa: CASTAVKPLYSNQPQHF
CDR3nt: TGTGCCAGCACTGCGGTGAAACCTCTCTATAGCAATCAGCCCCAGCATTTT
d_gene: NA
j_gene: TRBJ1-5
abundance: NA
v_gene: TRBV6-4

CDR3aa: CASSESLSGVSYEQYF
CDR3nt: TGCGCCAGCAGTGAGTCCTTATCGGGAGTCTCCTACGAGCAGTACTTC
d_gene: NA
j_gene: TRBJ2-7
abundance: NA
v_gene: TRBV10-1

CDR3aa: CASTLNTEAFF
CDR3nt: TGTGCCAGCACCTTAAACACTGAAGCTTTCTTT
d_gene: NA
j_gene: TRBJ1-1
abundance: NA
v_gene: TRBV6-6

CDR3aa: CASSGGTEQYF
CDR3nt: TGTGCCAGCAGCGGAGGGACGGAGCAGTACTTC
d_gene: NA
j_gene: TRBJ2-7
abundance: NA
v_gene: TRBV5-4

CDR3aa: CASSLGQGWAGELFF
CDR3nt: TGTGCCAGCAGCCTGGGACAGGGTTGGGCCGGGGAGCTGTTTTTT
d_gene: TRBD1
j_gene: TRBJ2-2
abundance: NA
v_gene: TRBV7-2

CDR3aa: CASSSPRGSTYEQYF
CDR3nt: TGTGCCAGCAGCTCACCACGGGGAAGTACCTACGAGCAGTACTTC
d_gene: NA
j_gene: TRBJ2-7
abundance: NA
v_gene: TRBV7-9

CDR3aa: CASTVIGPSGRNTIYF
CDR3nt: TGTGCCAGCACCGTGATCGGGCCCTCGGGGCGAAACACCATATATTTT
d_gene: NA
j_gene: TRBJ1-3
abundance: NA
v_gene: TRBV28

CDR3aa: CASRKGPTDTQYF
CDR3nt: TGTGCCAGCAGAAAAGGACCAACAGATACGCAGTATTTT
d_gene: NA
j_gene: TRBJ2-3
abundance: once
v_gene: TRBV7-2

CDR3aa: CASSLEQPGDTQYF
CDR3nt: TGTGCCAGCAGCTTGGAGCAACCAGGGGATACGCAGTATTTT
d_gene: NA
j_gene: TRBJ2-3
abundance: NA
v_gene: TRBV5-4

CDR3aa: CAWITSRGTEAFF
CDR3nt: TGTGCCTGGATCACCTCAAGGGGGACTGAAGCTTTCTTT
d_gene: NA
j_gene: TRBJ1-1
abundance: NA
v_gene: TRBV30